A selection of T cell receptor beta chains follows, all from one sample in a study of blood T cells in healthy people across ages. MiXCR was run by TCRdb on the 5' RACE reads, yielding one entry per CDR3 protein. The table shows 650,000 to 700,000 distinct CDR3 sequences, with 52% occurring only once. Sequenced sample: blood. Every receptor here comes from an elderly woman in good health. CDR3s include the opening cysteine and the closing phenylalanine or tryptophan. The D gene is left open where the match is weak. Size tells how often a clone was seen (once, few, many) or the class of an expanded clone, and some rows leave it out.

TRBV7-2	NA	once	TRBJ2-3	CASSSGKTITDTQYF	TGTGCCAGCAGCTCCGGAAAAACGATCACAGATACGCAGTATTTT
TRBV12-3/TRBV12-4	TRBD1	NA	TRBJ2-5	CASRPGQGLRETQYF	TGTGCCAGCAGGCCCGGACAGGGCTTAAGGGAGACCCAGTACTTC
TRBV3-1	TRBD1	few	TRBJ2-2	CASSQAQGLGELFF	TGTGCCAGCAGCCAAGCACAGGGGCTCGGGGAGCTGTTTTTT
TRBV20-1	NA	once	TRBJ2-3	CSARAGSGYTDAQYF	TGCAGTGCTAGAGCGGGAAGCGGCTACACAGATGCGCAGTATTTT
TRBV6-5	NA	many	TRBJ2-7	CASSFHRDGEQYF	TGTGCCAGCAGTTTTCACAGGGATGGCGAGCAGTACTTC
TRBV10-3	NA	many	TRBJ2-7	CAISAAGDYEQYF	TGTGCCATCAGTGCGGCCGGGGATTACGAGCAGTACTTC
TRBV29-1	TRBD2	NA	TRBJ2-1	CSADTSGSSKNEQFF	TGCAGCGCCGACACTAGCGGGAGCTCGAAAAATGAGCAGTTCTTC
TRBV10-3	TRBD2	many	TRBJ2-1	CAISVWTSGSYNEQFF	TGTGCCATCAGTGTTTGGACTAGCGGGTCGTACAATGAGCAGTTCTTC
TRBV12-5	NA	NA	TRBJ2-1	CASHITEDNEQFF	TGTGCTAGTCACATAACCGAAGACAATGAGCAGTTCTTC
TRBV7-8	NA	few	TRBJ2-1	CASSRRDRHSYNEQFF	TGTGCCAGCAGCCGGAGGGATAGGCATTCCTACAATGAGCAGTTCTTC
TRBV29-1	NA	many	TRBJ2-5	CSVEDYPMGTQYF	TGCAGCGTTGAAGATTACCCGATGGGGACCCAGTACTTC
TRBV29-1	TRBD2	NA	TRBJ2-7	CSVETSAGTNEQYF	TGCAGCGTTGAAACTAGCGCTGGTACGAATGAGCAGTACTTC
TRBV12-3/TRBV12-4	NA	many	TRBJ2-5	CASSLAGIKTQYF	TGTGCCAGCAGTTTAGCAGGAATAAAGACCCAGTACTTC
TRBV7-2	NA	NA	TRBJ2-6	CASRRSSRSGANVLTF	TGTGCCAGCAGACGATCCAGCCGCTCTGGGGCCAACGTCCTGACTTTC
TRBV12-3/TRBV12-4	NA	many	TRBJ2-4	CASSLGQAKNIQYF	TGTGCCAGCAGTCTGGGACAAGCCAAAAACATTCAGTACTTC
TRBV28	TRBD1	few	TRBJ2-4	CASSLGKGQGMNIQYF	TGTGCCAGCAGTTTGGGGAAGGGACAGGGGATGAACATTCAGTACTTC
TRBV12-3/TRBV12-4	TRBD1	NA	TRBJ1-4	CASTQAGGADEKLFF	TGTGCCAGCACCCAAGCAGGGGGCGCCGATGAAAAACTGTTTTTT
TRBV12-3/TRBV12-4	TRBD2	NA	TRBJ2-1	CASSSRRAGGNEQFF	TGTGCCAGCAGTTCCCGGAGAGCGGGAGGCAATGAGCAGTTCTTC
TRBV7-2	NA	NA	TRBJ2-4	CASSLVLSKNIQYF	TGTGCCAGCAGCTTAGTTCTATCCAAAAACATTCAGTACTTC
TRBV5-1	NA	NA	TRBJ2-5	CASSPGTAGQETQYF	TGCGCCAGCAGCCCGGGGACAGCGGGACAAGAGACCCAGTACTTC
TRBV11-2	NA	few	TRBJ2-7	CASSRGLNTLPQQYF	TGTGCCAGCAGCAGAGGGCTCAACACTCTCCCCCAGCAGTACTTC
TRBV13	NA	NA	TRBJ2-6	CASSLGPLGHLASGANVLTF	TGTGCCAGCAGCTTAGGCCCTTTGGGACACCTAGCCTCTGGGGCCAACGTCCTGACTTTC
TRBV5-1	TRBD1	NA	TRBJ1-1	CASSFGTGVNTEAFF	TGCGCCAGCAGCTTTGGGACAGGGGTGAACACTGAAGCTTTCTTT
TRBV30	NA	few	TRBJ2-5	CAWRQVPAPEQYF	TGTGCCTGGAGGCAGGTCCCCGCCCCGGAGCAGTACTTC
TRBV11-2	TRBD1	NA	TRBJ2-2	CASRADRANTGELFF	TGTGCCAGCAGAGCGGACAGGGCGAACACCGGGGAGCTGTTTTTT
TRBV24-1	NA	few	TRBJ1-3	CATSDSRGPGNTIYF	TGTGCCACCAGTGATAGCAGGGGCCCTGGAAACACCATATATTTT
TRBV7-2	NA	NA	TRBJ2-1	CAKSPRGTNYNEQFF	TGTGCCAAAAGCCCCCGAGGGACCAACTACAATGAGCAGTTCTTC
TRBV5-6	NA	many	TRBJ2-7	CASSLSVTGNEQYF	TGTGCCAGCAGCTTGAGTGTCACCGGCAACGAGCAGTACTTC
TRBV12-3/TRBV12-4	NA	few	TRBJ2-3	CASSIDGGSDTQYF	TGTGCCAGCAGCATTGATGGAGGATCAGATACGCAGTATTTT
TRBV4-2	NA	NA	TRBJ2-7	CASSQEGSLYEQYF	TGTGCCAGCAGCCAAGAGGGCAGCCTCTACGAGCAGTACTTC
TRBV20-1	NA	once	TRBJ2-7	CSADSGASSYNEQYF	TGCAGTGCTGACTCAGGGGCTAGCTCCTACAATGAGCAGTACTTC
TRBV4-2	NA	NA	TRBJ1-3	CASSQGGGGVSGNTIYF	TGTGCCAGCAGCCAAGGAGGAGGGGGGGTCTCTGGAAACACCATATATTTT
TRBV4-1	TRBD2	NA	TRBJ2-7	CASSPAGGILGEQYF	TGCGCCAGCAGCCCTGCGGGGGGCATATTGGGCGAGCAGTACTTC
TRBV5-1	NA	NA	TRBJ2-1	CASSLASFLVDEQFF	TGCGCCAGCAGCTTGGCCTCATTTTTAGTTGATGAGCAGTTCTTC
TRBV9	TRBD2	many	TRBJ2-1	CASSAGGYNEQFF	TGTGCCAGCAGCGCGGGGGGCTACAATGAGCAGTTCTTC
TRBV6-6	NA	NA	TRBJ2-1	CASSLVTGGTCNEQFF	TGTGCCAGCAGTTTAGTAACTGGAGGGACCTGCAATGAGCAGTTCTTC
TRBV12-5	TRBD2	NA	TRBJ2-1	CASGWASGGTYNEQFF	TGTGCTAGTGGTTGGGCTAGCGGGGGAACCTACAATGAGCAGTTCTTC
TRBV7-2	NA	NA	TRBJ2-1	CASSRQSSSYNEQFF	TGTGCCAGCAGCCGACAGTCTTCTTCCTACAATGAGCAGTTCTTC
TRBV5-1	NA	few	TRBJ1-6	CASSLALWGDNSPLHF	TGCGCCAGCAGCTTGGCCCTTTGGGGGGATAATTCACCCCTCCACTTT
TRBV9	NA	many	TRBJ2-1	CASSALYNEQFF	TGTGCCAGCAGCGCCCTTTACAATGAGCAGTTCTTC
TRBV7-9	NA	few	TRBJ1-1	CASSLRQGITEAFF	TGTGCCAGCAGCCTACGGCAGGGTATAACTGAAGCTTTCTTT
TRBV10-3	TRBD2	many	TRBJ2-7	CAISDPGTSGSMGQYF	TGTGCCATCAGTGACCCCGGGACTAGCGGGAGTATGGGGCAGTACTTC
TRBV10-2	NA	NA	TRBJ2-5	CASSVEWVNEQYF	TGCGCCAGCAGTGTTGAATGGGTGAATGAGCAGTACTTC
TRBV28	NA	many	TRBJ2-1	CASSLGGQVWEQFF	TGTGCCAGCAGTTTGGGGGGCCAGGTATGGGAGCAGTTCTTC
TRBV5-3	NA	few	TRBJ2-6	CARSLDGGSGANVLTF	TGTGCCAGAAGCTTGGATGGGGGCTCTGGGGCCAACGTCCTGACTTTC
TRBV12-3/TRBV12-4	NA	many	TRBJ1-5	CASSSGGPSNQPQHF	TGTGCCAGCAGCTCCGGGGGCCCGAGCAATCAGCCCCAGCATTTT
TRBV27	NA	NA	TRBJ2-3	CASSHGAGKPDTQYF	TGTGCCAGCAGCCACGGTGCAGGGAAACCGGATACGCAGTATTTT
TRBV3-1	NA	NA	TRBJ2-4	CASSQAGKFIQYF	TGTGCCAGCAGCCAAGCGGGAAAGTTCATTCAGTACTTC
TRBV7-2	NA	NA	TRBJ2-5	CASSGNSGETQYF	TGTGCCAGCAGCGGAAACTCTGGGGAGACCCAGTACTTC
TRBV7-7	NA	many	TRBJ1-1	CASSLDWGTEAFF	TGTGCTAGCAGCTTAGATTGGGGCACTGAAGCTTTCTTT
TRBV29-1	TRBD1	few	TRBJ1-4	CSANAGGRGEKLFF	TGCAGCGCGAATGCAGGGGGGCGTGGTGAAAAACTGTTTTTT
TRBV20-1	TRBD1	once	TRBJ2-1	CSASFPYKRPGQTYNEQFF	TGCAGTGCTAGTTTCCCCTACAAGAGGCCGGGACAGACCTACAATGAGCAGTTCTTC
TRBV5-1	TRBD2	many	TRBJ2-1	CASHPGLAGDEQFF	TGCGCCAGCCATCCGGGACTAGCGGGAGATGAGCAGTTCTTC
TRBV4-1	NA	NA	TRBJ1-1	CASSQGVAGVYTEAFF	TGCGCCAGCAGCCAAGGAGTGGCGGGGGTTTACACTGAAGCTTTCTTT
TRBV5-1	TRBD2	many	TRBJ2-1	CASSLESSGLQNEQFF	TGCGCCAGCAGCTTGGAGTCTAGCGGTCTCCAGAATGAGCAGTTCTTC
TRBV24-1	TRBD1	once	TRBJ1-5	CATSSVTGESNQPQHF	TGTGCCACCAGTTCCGTTACAGGGGAGAGTAATCAGCCCCAGCATTTT
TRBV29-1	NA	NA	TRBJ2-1	CSVENTLGYYNEQFF	TGCAGCGTTGAAAACACCCTTGGGTATTACAATGAGCAGTTCTTC
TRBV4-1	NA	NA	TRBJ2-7	CASSQDPGPLYEQYF	TGCGCCAGCAGCCAAGACCCTGGACCTCTCTACGAGCAGTACTTC
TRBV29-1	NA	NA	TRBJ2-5	CSVPGARRTHQETQYF	TGCAGCGTTCCGGGGGCCCGGCGGACGCACCAAGAGACCCAGTACTTC
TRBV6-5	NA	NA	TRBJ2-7	CASTRFGFDEQYF	TGTGCCAGCACAAGATTTGGGTTTGACGAGCAGTACTTC